The rows below give T cell receptor beta chains drawn from one sample of a study of blood T cell repertoires in COVID-19. Produced via immunoSEQ multiplex PCR; TCRdb's table is partial and in-frame only. The data show 250,000 to 350,000 clones, 75% to 90% seen once. The specimen was PBMCs or T cells enriched from blood (not recorded which). The receptor source for this set is a woman aged 18-29 years who had recovered from COVID-19. Both conserved end residues are part of each CDR3. The D gene is left open where the match is weak. Where a row states a size, it is once, few, many or the class of an expanded clone; other rows omit it.

clone_size	d_call	cdr3_length	v_call	j_call	cdr3_aa	cdr3_nt
-	-	15	TRBV6-5	TRBJ2-2	CASSIRANVAGELFF	TGTGCCAGCAGTATCCGAGCAAACGTTGCCGGGGAGCTGTTTTTT
-	TRBD1	17	TRBV5-1	TRBJ2-2	CASRPAYRGRNTGELFF	TGCGCCAGCAGGCCCGCCTACAGGGGACGTAACACCGGGGAGCTGTTTTTT
-	TRBD1	15	TRBV19	TRBJ2-2	CASSPGQASTGELFF	TGTGCCAGTAGTCCGGGACAGGCGTCCACCGGGGAGCTGTTTTTT
-	-	14	TRBV5-5	TRBJ1-1	CASGDWGQPRGAFF	TGTGCCAGCGGGGACTGGGGCCAGCCGAGAGGAGCTTTCTTT
-	TRBD2	15	TRBV2	TRBJ2-3	CASSERAGGRDTQYF	TGTGCCAGCAGTGAACGGGCGGGGGGACGAGATACGCAGTATTTT
-	-	15	TRBV19	TRBJ2-2	CASSFGGFNTGELFF	TGTGCCAGTAGTTTCGGGGGTTTCAACACCGGGGAGCTGTTTTTT
-	TRBD1	18	TRBV5-6	TRBJ1-5	CASSLYLGQEVSPQPQHF	TGTGCCAGCAGCTTGTACCTCGGACAGGAGGTTTCCCCTCAGCCCCAGCATTTT
-	TRBD1	17	TRBV7-9	TRBJ1-2	CASRRTYKGDRVDGYTF	TGTGCCAGCAGACGGACTTACAAGGGGGACAGGGTCGATGGCTACACCTTC
-	-	16	TRBV6-1	TRBJ1-2	CASSDSRRATPYGYTF	TGTGCCAGCAGTGATTCGCGCCGAGCGACCCCATATGGCTACACCTTC
few	TRBD2	14	TRBV5-1	TRBJ2-2	CASSPRTSLEELFF	TGCGCCAGCAGCCCGAGGACTAGCTTGGAGGAGCTGTTTTTT
-	TRBD1	14	TRBV9	TRBJ2-5	CASSVGQGEGTQYF	TGTGCCAGCAGCGTAGGACAGGGGGAAGGGACCCAGTACTTC
-	TRBD1	15	TRBV4-1	TRBJ1-1	CASSQRRQGNTEAFF	TGCGCCAGCAGCCAACGAAGACAGGGCAACACTGAAGCTTTCTTT
-	-	15	TRBV3-1/TRBV3-2	TRBJ2-2	CASSLLQGNAGELFF	TGTGCCAGCAGCTTACTTCAGGGAAACGCCGGGGAGCTGTTTTTT
once	TRBD2	14	TRBV9	TRBJ2-3	CASSVGLAPDTQYF	TGTGCCAGCAGCGTTGGACTAGCTCCAGATACGCAGTATTTT
-	-	14	TRBV6-5	TRBJ2-5	CATHRSRVAETQYF	TGTGCCACCCACCGTTCTCGGGTTGCGGAGACCCAGTACTTC
-	TRBD2	16	TRBV6-5	TRBJ2-3	CASSWTSGGLSDTQYF	TGTGCCAGCAGTTGGACTAGCGGGGGGTTATCAGATACGCAGTATTTT
-	-	14	TRBV19	TRBJ1-2	CASTHLGRGDGYTF	TGTGCCAGTACCCACCTGGGAAGGGGTGATGGCTACACCTTC
-	TRBD1	12	TRBV6-5	TRBJ1-1	CASRGGQAAAFF	TGTGCCAGCAGGGGGGGACAGGCGGCCGCTTTCTTT
-	TRBD2	18	TRBV27	TRBJ2-1	CASSPRKGLAGVGNEQFF	TGTGCCAGCAGTCCGAGGAAGGGACTAGCGGGGGTAGGCAATGAGCAGTTCTTC
few	TRBD1	16	TRBV5-1	TRBJ2-1	CASSLAGTGNYNEQFF	TGCGCCAGCAGCTTGGCCGGGACAGGGAATTACAATGAGCAGTTCTTC
once	-	13	TRBV2	TRBJ1-5	CATHGGDHQPQHF	TGTGCCACTCACGGGGGGGACCATCAGCCCCAGCATTTT
-	TRBD1	15	TRBV19	TRBJ2-2	CASSILQGVTGELFF	TGTGCCAGTAGTATTTTGCAGGGGGTCACCGGGGAGCTGTTTTTT
-	-	15	TRBV27	TRBJ1-2	CASGGEAGGNYGYTF	TGTGCCAGCGGTGGGGAAGCCGGGGGAAACTATGGCTACACCTTC
-	TRBD2	18	TRBV9	TRBJ2-1	CASSVSHGASGAYNEQFF	TGTGCCAGCAGCGTTTCCCATGGGGCTAGCGGTGCCTACAATGAGCAGTTCTTC
-	TRBD1	12	TRBV30	TRBJ1-1	CAWEQGGTEAFF	TGTGCCTGGGAACAGGGGGGCACTGAAGCTTTCTTT
-	TRBD1	15	TRBV2	TRBJ1-5	CASSEGGTGSQPQHF	TGTGCCAGCAGTGAAGGGGGGACAGGGAGTCAGCCCCAGCATTTT
-	-	13	TRBV7-9	TRBJ2-1	CASSQEGKNEQFF	TGTGCCAGCAGCCAGGAGGGAAAAAATGAGCAGTTCTTC
-	-	16	TRBV28	TRBJ1-1	CASSFSRAFGNTEAFF	TGTGCCAGCAGTTTCTCCAGGGCGTTCGGGAACACTGAAGCTTTCTTT
-	-	15	TRBV5-1	TRBJ1-4	CASSFSSSADEKLFF	TGCGCCAGCAGCTTCTCGTCCAGTGCGGATGAAAAACTGTTTTTT
-	TRBD1	14	TRBV19	TRBJ1-4	CASTRTGSNEKLFF	TGTGCCAGTACCCGGACAGGTTCTAATGAAAAACTGTTTTTT
-	-	13	TRBV12-3/TRBV12-4	TRBJ1-2	CASSPDSLGGYTF	TGTGCCAGCAGCCCTGACAGCTTGGGTGGCTACACCTTC
-	-	13	TRBV3-1/TRBV3-2	TRBJ2-5	CASSQVTKETQYF	TGTGCCAGCAGCCAAGTGACTAAAGAGACCCAGTACTTC
-	TRBD1	13	TRBV10-3	TRBJ1-2	CANWDRANYGYTF	TGTGCCAACTGGGACAGAGCTAACTATGGCTACACCTTC
-	-	13	TRBV19	TRBJ1-4	CASQDRFNEKLFF	TGTGCCAGCCAGGACAGATTTAATGAAAAACTGTTTTTT
-	TRBD1	14	TRBV6-6	TRBJ1-4	CASRQQGAGEKLFF	TGTGCCAGCAGGCAACAGGGGGCCGGTGAAAAACTGTTTTTT
-	-	15	TRBV12-5	TRBJ2-2	CASGFTRTNTGELFF	TGTGCTAGTGGTTTCACGCGCACGAACACCGGGGAGCTGTTTTTT
-	TRBD2	16	TRBV7-8	TRBJ2-4	CASSRGGAGGKNIQYF	TGTGCCAGCAGCCGAGGGGGAGCGGGGGGGAAAAACATTCAGTACTTC
-	-	17	TRBV28	TRBJ2-2	CASNPGTVVGGTGELFF	TGTGCCAGCAACCCGGGGACAGTCGTTGGGGGGACCGGGGAGCTGTTTTTT
-	-	16	TRBV11-3	TRBJ2-2	CASSPVGGLNTGELFF	TGTGCCAGCAGTCCAGTCGGGGGGCTAAACACCGGGGAGCTGTTTTTT
-	TRBD2	17	TRBV7-9	TRBJ2-7	CASSLDVAGGSSYEQYF	TGTGCCAGCAGCTTAGATGTTGCGGGGGGATCATCCTACGAGCAGTACTTC
-	TRBD2	16	TRBV5-1	TRBJ2-1	CASSWGASGVNNEQFF	TGCGCCAGCAGCTGGGGGGCTAGCGGGGTCAACAATGAGCAGTTCTTC
-	-	17	TRBV12-5	TRBJ2-3	CASGLVQGLKHTDTQYF	TGTGCTAGTGGTTTGGTCCAGGGGCTTAAACATACAGATACGCAGTATTTT
-	-	16	TRBV27	TRBJ1-2	CASSLSTPGQNYGYTF	TGTGCCAGCAGTTTATCGACGCCAGGGCAGAACTATGGCTACACCTTC
-	-	13	TRBV5-1	TRBJ1-6	CASSLQGDSPLHF	TGCGCCAGCAGCTTGCAGGGTGATTCACCCCTCCACTTT
-	-	11	TRBV5-5	TRBJ1-1	CASSLGQRAFF	TGTGCCAGCAGCTTGGGACAGCGAGCTTTCTTT
few	TRBD1	15	TRBV18	TRBJ2-7	CASSLGQGKPYEQYF	TGTGCCAGCTCCCTTGGACAGGGAAAGCCCTACGAGCAGTACTTC
-	TRBD2	14	TRBV30	TRBJ2-7	CAWGAPGGWHEQYF	TGTGCCTGGGGCGCCCCGGGGGGTTGGCACGAGCAGTACTTC
-	TRBD1	14	TRBV28	TRBJ1-3	CASSSTGTGNTIYF	TGTGCCAGCTCATCGACAGGGACTGGAAACACCATATATTTT
-	TRBD1	12	TRBV2	TRBJ1-1	CASSIQGSEAFF	TGTGCCAGCAGTATACAGGGGTCTGAAGCTTTCTTT
-	TRBD1	13	TRBV2	TRBJ1-2	CASSPQGAEGYTF	TGTGCCAGCAGTCCACAGGGGGCGGAAGGCTACACCTTC
-	-	15	TRBV25-1	TRBJ2-7	CASSDVTRGTYEQYF	TGTGCCAGCAGTGACGTAACGCGGGGAACCTACGAGCAGTACTTC